These T cell receptor beta chains were read from a single sample in a study of blood T cell repertoires in COVID-19. The repertoire was sequenced with immunoSEQ multiplex PCR; TCRdb's copy has only in-frame clones and lacks some. The table shows roughly 90,000 clones, with roughly nine tenths occurring only once. The sample comprised peripheral blood. The receptors were gathered from an elderly woman with active COVID-19. The CDR3 runs from the conserved cysteine through the conserved F or W. Each record gives: D gene, V gene, clone size, CDR3 length, J gene, CDR3 DNA, CDR3 protein. D genes are given only for firm matches. Clone sizes are given selectively: once, few, many, or a class where the clone is expanded.

>TRBD2|TRBV6-6|once|16|TRBJ2-5
TGTGCCAGCGGAGGACTAGCGGGAGGGGGGGAAGAGACCCAGTACTTC
CASGGLAGGGEETQYF
>TRBD2|TRBV6-5|NA|15|TRBJ2-1
TGTGCCAGCGTGATTGCGGGAGGTTCCTACAATGAGCAGTTCTTC
CASVIAGGSYNEQFF
>NA|TRBV15|NA|16|TRBJ1-3
TGTGCCACCAGCAGAGATCGCGGGAACTCTGGAAACACCATATATTTT
CATSRDRGNSGNTIYF
>NA|TRBV25-1|NA|13|TRBJ1-2
TGTGCCAGCAGTGTACACAGGGATCGTGGCTACACCTTC
CASSVHRDRGYTF
>TRBD1|TRBV6-2/TRBV6-3|once|11|TRBJ1-6
TGTGCCAGCAGTGCCGGGACAGTTCTCCACTTT
CASSAGTVLHF
>NA|TRBV13|NA|15|TRBJ2-7
TGTGCCAGCAGCTTAGAGCGCGAGAGCTCCTACGAGCAGTACTTC
CASSLERESSYEQYF
>TRBD2|TRBV6-2/TRBV6-3|NA|16|TRBJ2-1
TGTGCCAGCAGTCCAAGCGGGGCGAGCTCCTACAATGAGCAGTTCTTC
CASSPSGASSYNEQFF
>NA|TRBV9|NA|15|TRBJ2-3
TGTGCCAGCAGCGTAGACGGGGGGCCCACAGATACGCAGTATTTT
CASSVDGGPTDTQYF
>TRBD1|TRBV7-2|NA|14|TRBJ2-7
TGTGCCAGCAGCGCCCCGGGACAGGGGTACGAGCAGTACTTC
CASSAPGQGYEQYF
>NA|TRBV5-4|NA|13|TRBJ2-3
TGTGCCAGCAGCTTGGCAGGCACAGATACGCAGTATTTT
CASSLAGTDTQYF
>NA|TRBV20-1|NA|13|TRBJ2-7
TGCAGTGCTAGTATAGACTCATCCTACGAGCAGTACTTC
CSASIDSSYEQYF
>TRBD1|TRBV2|NA|16|TRBJ1-5
TGTGCCAGCAGTGAATCAGGGACAGGCAGCAATCAGCCCCAGCATTTT
CASSESGTGSNQPQHF
>TRBD1|TRBV6-1|once|15|TRBJ1-3
TGTGCCAGCAGTGAACAACAGGGGACTGGAAACACCATATATTTT
CASSEQQGTGNTIYF
>NA|TRBV2|NA|13|TRBJ2-1
TGTGCCACTGCCCGGGCGGGGTGGGATGAGCAGTTCTTC
CATARAGWDEQFF
>TRBD2|TRBV28|NA|16|TRBJ2-2
TGTGCCAGCAGTTTACCACTAGCGGGAGGTGTCGGGGAGCTGTTTTTT
CASSLPLAGGVGELFF
>NA|TRBV7-8|NA|16|TRBJ2-3
TGTGCCAGCAGCCCGACGGCGGGGAGCTCAACAGATACGCAGTATTTT
CASSPTAGSSTDTQYF
>TRBD2|TRBV11-3|NA|16|TRBJ2-7
TGTGCCAGCAGCCCCGGGACTAGCGGGAGCTCCTACGAGCAGTACTTC
CASSPGTSGSSYEQYF
>TRBD1|TRBV27|NA|17|TRBJ2-4
TGTGCCAGCAGTCCGTCGGGACAGGGGCCCAGAAAAAACATTCAGTACTTC
CASSPSGQGPRKNIQYF
>TRBD2|TRBV24-1|NA|16|TRBJ2-1
TGTGCCACCAGTGACCCGACTAGCGGGTTGAACAATGAGCAGTTCTTC
CATSDPTSGLNNEQFF
>TRBD1|TRBV5-5|NA|15|TRBJ1-6
TGTGCCAGCAGCTCACAGGGGGCCTTGTGGTCACCCCTCCACTTT
CASSSQGALWSPLHF
>TRBD1|TRBV28|NA|18|TRBJ2-3
TGTGCCAGCAGTCGATACAGGGGGAGCAGCGGGAGCACAGATACGCAGTATTTT
CASSRYRGSSGSTDTQYF
>NA|TRBV28|NA|13|TRBJ1-1
TGTGCCAGCAGCCGGGGGATGAACACTGAAGCTTTCTTT
CASSRGMNTEAFF
>NA|TRBV19|NA|16|TRBJ2-7
TGTGCCAGTAGTAGAGGCGCGCTAGCCGATATCTACGAGCAGTACTTC
CASSRGALADIYEQYF
>TRBD2|TRBV4-2|NA|17|TRBJ2-3
TGTGCCAGCAGCCCAATAGGGGCGGGAGGGCCAGCAGATACGCAGTATTTT
CASSPIGAGGPADTQYF
>TRBD1|TRBV7-3|NA|13|TRBJ1-2
TGTGCCAGCAGCACCGGGACAGGGGTCGGCTACACCTTC
CASSTGTGVGYTF
>TRBD2|TRBV19|NA|17|TRBJ2-7
TGTGCCAGTAGTATAAGCGGCGGGAGGGACCATACCTACGAGCAGTACTTC
CASSISGGRDHTYEQYF
>TRBD1|TRBV7-9|NA|14|TRBJ1-1
TGTGCCAGCAGCTTACAGGGGGCGGACACTGAAGCTTTCTTT
CASSLQGADTEAFF
>NA|TRBV6-6|NA|13|TRBJ1-5
TGTGCCAGCACCCCAGACTTAAATCAGCCCCAGCATTTT
CASTPDLNQPQHF
>NA|TRBV5-1|NA|13|TRBJ1-1
TGCGCCAGCAGCCTCGTCGACTTAACTGAAGCTTTCTTT
CASSLVDLTEAFF
>TRBD2|TRBV5-1|once|17|TRBJ2-3
TGCGCCAGCAGCTTGGAGAATCTAGCGGGAGGGGTAGATACGCAGTATTTT
CASSLENLAGGVDTQYF
>NA|TRBV2|NA|12|TRBJ1-6
TGTGCCAGCGGGCAGGATAATTCACCCCTCCACTTT
CASGQDNSPLHF
>NA|TRBV27|NA|14|TRBJ2-5
TGTGCCAGCAGTCCCGGACAGTACCAAGAGACCCAGTACTTC
CASSPGQYQETQYF
>NA|TRBV12-3/TRBV12-4|NA|13|TRBJ2-7
TGTGCCAGCAGTTTATTGTCGGGCTACGAGCAGTACTTC
CASSLLSGYEQYF
>TRBD1|TRBV28|NA|14|TRBJ2-1
TGTGCCAGCAGAACCGGACAGGGCCAGGTGGGGCAGTTCTTC
CASRTGQGQVGQFF
>NA|TRBV4-3|NA|12|TRBJ2-5
TGCGCCAGCAGCCCTTCAGTCGTGTATCGGTACTTC
CASSPSVVYRYF